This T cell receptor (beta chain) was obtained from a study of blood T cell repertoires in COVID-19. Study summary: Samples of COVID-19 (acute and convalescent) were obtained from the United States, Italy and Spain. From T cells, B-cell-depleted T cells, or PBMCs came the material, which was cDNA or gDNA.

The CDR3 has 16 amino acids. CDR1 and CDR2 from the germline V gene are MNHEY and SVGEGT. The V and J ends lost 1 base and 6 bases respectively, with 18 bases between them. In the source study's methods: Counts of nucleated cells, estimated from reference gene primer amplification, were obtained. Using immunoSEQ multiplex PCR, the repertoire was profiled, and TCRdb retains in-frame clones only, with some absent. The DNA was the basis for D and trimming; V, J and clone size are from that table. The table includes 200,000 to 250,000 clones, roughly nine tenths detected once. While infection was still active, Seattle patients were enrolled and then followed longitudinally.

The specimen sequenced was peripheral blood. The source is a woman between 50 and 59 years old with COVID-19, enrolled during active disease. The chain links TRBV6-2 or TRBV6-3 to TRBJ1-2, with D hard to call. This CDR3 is CASSYFGKDGLHGYTF. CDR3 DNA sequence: TGTGCCAGCAGTTACTTTGGAAAAGACGGACTACATGGCTACACCTTC.